Each of the 31 T cell receptor beta chains below was sequenced from the same sample in a study of read filtering for tumor transcriptome and immune sequencing. From around 440 ng of RNA, a library with molecular barcoded alpha/delta and beta/gamma adaptors was made. TCRdb independently ran MiXCR on the reads; one entry per CDR3 protein. The sample lists approximately 140,000 distinct CDR3 sequences; 13% were seen once. What was sequenced was a population of CD138-negative cells sorted from bone marrow. These receptors all come from a donor over 35 with multiple myeloma.

The chain is built from TRBV7-9 and TRBJ2-7; D call uncertain. From germline, CDR1 is SEHNR and CDR2 FQNEAQ (reference sequence). V was clipped by 5 bases and J by 6 bases, with 17 bases between them. This CDR3 region has 14 residues. The CDR3: CASSIVGFPGEQYF. The CDR3 DNA reads as TGTGCCAGCAGCATCGTCGGGTTTCCCGGCGAGCAGTACTTC.

This clonotype occurred a few times. The CDR3, as DNA: TGTGCCAGCAGTTTAGGGCTTACTGGAAACACCATATATTTT. This translates into CASSLGLTGNTIYF. The genes are TRBV12-3 or TRBV12-4 and TRBJ1-3, with unresolved D. Trimming cost V 1 base and J 2 bases, with 6 bases left between them. CDR3 size: 14 residues.

This clonotype was found many times. The V and J genes are TRBV29-1 and TRBJ2-2; D possibly corresponds to TRBD2 (6 bases). V shed 6 bases and J shed 5 bases, with 13 bases lying between them. There are 13 residues in the CDR3. CDR1 SQVTM and CDR2 ANQGSEA come from the germline V gene. CDR3 region: CSVPIGGTGELFF. CDR3 sequence (DNA): TGCAGCGTCCCGATTGGGGGGACCGGGGAGCTGTTTTTT.

The table lists this clonotype with a few counts. The chain couples TRBV20-1 to TRBJ2-3; 11 bases are shared with TRBD2. V gave up 5 bases and J gave up 6 bases; unmatched junction bases: 7. Germline loops: CDR1 DFQATT, CDR2 SNEGSKA (reference sequence). The CDR3 loop spans 14 amino acids. The CDR3 DNA follows: TGCAGTGCTCGCGAAATAGCGGGAGGGGATACGCAGTATTTT. Translated: CSAREIAGGDTQYF.

Many counts were recorded for this clonotype. The chain combines TRBV11-3 with TRBJ2-6; D is possibly TRBD1 (6 bases). The CDR3 has 16 residues. CDR1 is SGHNT, CDR2 YENEEA, per germline. Trimming took 4 bases from V and 4 from J, leaving 14 bases between them. CDR3 protein: CASSYSTGKGANVLTF. The CDR3 nucleotides read TGTGCCAGCAGCTACTCTACAGGGAAAGGGGCCAACGTCCTGACTTTC.

This clonotype showed up many times. A read error may produce the germline difference seen at one junction end. The V call is TRBV7-9, the J call TRBJ2-3; 7 positions agree with TRBD2. Germline V gives CDR1 SEHNR, CDR2 FQNEAQ (reference sequence). The CDR3 loop spans 15 amino acids. The CDR3 DNA is TGTGCCACCCTGGCGGGGGAGATCGGCACAGATACGCAGTATTTC. Translated: CATLAGEIGTDTQYF.

This clonotype has at least ten counts. The chain carries TRBV30 and TRBJ2-1; D is undetermined. Germline V gene data show CDR1 as GTSNPN and CDR2 as SVGIG (reference sequence). V shed 0 bases and J shed 6 bases, with 9 bases lying between them. The CDR3 length is 13 residues. This chain's CDR3 is CAWSVALVNEQFF. CDR3 nucleotide sequence: TGTGCCTGGAGTGTAGCACTCGTCAATGAGCAGTTCTTC.

This clonotype was seen many times. The chain joins TRBV14 to TRBJ2-5; D is perhaps TRBD1 or TRBD2 (6 bases each). The V and J ends lost 2 bases and 5 bases respectively, with 24 bases between them. Germline V gene sequence: CDR1 SGHDN, CDR2 FVKESK. The CDR3 spans 18 residues. In DNA, the CDR3 is TGTGCCAGCAGCCAAAAAGGGAGGACAGCTACACAAGTGGAGACCCAGTACTTC. Translated, it gives CASSQKGRTATQVETQYF.

This chain connects TRBV20-1 to TRBJ1-2, with D hard to call. The CDR3 length is 12 residues. Germline V gives CDR1 DFQATT, CDR2 SNEGSKA (reference sequence). V lost 5 bases to trimming and J lost 1 base, with 8 bases between them. The CDR3 sequence is CSADPVNYGYTF. Here the CDR3 DNA reads TGCAGTGCTGATCCGGTTAACTATGGCTACACCTTC.

The sample holds many counts of this clonotype. The chain couples TRBV14 to TRBJ2-1; 11 positions agree with TRBD2. Germline trimming cut 0 bases from V and 7 bases from J; bases unmatched to any gene: 5. Germline CDR1 reads SGHDN; CDR2 reads FVKESK. This CDR3 spans 16 amino acids. This chain's CDR3 is CASSQDRLAGGNEQFF. CDR3 nucleotides: TGTGCCAGCAGCCAAGATCGGCTAGCGGGAGGTAATGAGCAGTTCTTC.

This clonotype was seen ten or more times. This chain connects TRBV20-1 to TRBJ2-7, with TRBD2 identical over 9 bases. The CDR3 length is 13 residues. Germline V lookup: CDR1 DFQATT, CDR2 SNEGSKA (reference sequence). V dropped 5 bases and J dropped 2; count of bases not matched to a gene: 4. The CDR3 bases are TGCAGTGCTTTGACTAGCGGAACCTACGAGCAGTACTTC. Translating gives CSALTSGTYEQYF.

This clonotype was picked up many times. This chain links TRBV5-1 with TRBJ2-1; TRBD1 might be the D (6 bases). Germline CDR1 and CDR2: SGHRS and YFSETQ. Trimming took 0 bases from V and 4 from J, leaving 11 bases between them. The CDR3 totals 15 residues. The CDR3 sequence is CASSLVGQSYNEQFF. CDR3 in DNA: TGCGCCAGCAGCTTGGTAGGACAGAGTTACAATGAGCAGTTCTTC.

The gene calls are TRBV5-4 and TRBJ2-3; tentative D call: TRBD2 (5 bases). This CDR3 has 16 residues. Trimming cost V 4 bases and J 0 bases, with 15 bases left between them. Germline V gene sequence: CDR1 SGHNT, CDR2 YYREEE (reference sequence). The CDR3 nucleotides are TGTGCCAGCAGCACCTCCAACGGGATAAGCACAGATACGCAGTATTTT. This gives the protein CASSTSNGISTDTQYF.

This clonotype was counted only a few times. This chain uses TRBV7-7 with TRBJ2-5; TRBD2 agrees at 11 bases. Germline-derived CDR1 and CDR2 are SSHAT and FNYEAQ (reference sequence). Unmatched junction bases numbered 6, after V lost 4 bases and J lost 2 bases. The length of the CDR3 is 16 residues. The CDR3 DNA follows: TGTGCCAGCAGCTCTGGGACTAGCGGCACGCAAGAGACCCAGTACTTC. It translates to CASSSGTSGTQETQYF.

This clonotype was seen only a few times. This may be a read error, as it is one base from a much larger clone. This chain links TRBV15 with TRBJ2-1; 7 nucleotides align to TRBD1. There are 12 residues in the CDR3. CDR1 is LNHNV and CDR2 is YYDKDF in the germline V gene (reference sequence). The CDR3 here is CAASRGQSEQFF. Here the CDR3 DNA reads TGTGCCGCCAGCAGGGGACAGTCTGAGCAGTTCTTC. Using reference TRBV15 and TRBJ2-1 for the parts outside the CDR3, the full variable domain is DAMVIQNPRYQVTQFGKPVTLSCSQTLNHNVMYWYQQKSSQAPKLLFHYYDKDFNNEADTPDNFQSRRPNTSFCFLDIRSPGLGDTAMYLCAASRGQSEQFFGPGTRLTVL.

This clonotype was observed many times. This rearrangement joins TRBV6-2 or TRBV6-3 to TRBJ2-3, with 9 bases lining up with TRBD2. There are 14 residues in the CDR3. Losses at the gene ends were 2 bases for V and 6 bases for J; bases not matched to a gene: 3. CDR1 and CDR2 (germline): MNHEY, SVGEGT. The DNA of the CDR3 is TGTGCCAGCAGTTACCTAGCGGGGAGGGATACGCAGTATTTT. Amino acids: CASSYLAGRDTQYF.

This clonotype was picked up a small number of times. The chain is built from TRBV30 and TRBJ2-3; TRBD1 matches at 7 bases. The germline V gene encodes CDR1 GTSNPN and CDR2 SVGIG (reference sequence). The CDR3 is 15 amino acids. With 1 base clipped from V and 3 bases from J, the junction kept 7 bases outside the gene matches. The CDR3 is CAWSGTGPITDTQYF. CDR3 bases: TGTGCCTGGAGTGGGACAGGTCCTATAACAGATACGCAGTATTTT.

Ten or more counts support this clonotype. The chain carries TRBV29-1 and TRBJ2-1; the match to TRBD1 covers 9 bases. This CDR3 has 13 residues. Germline V gene data show CDR1 as SQVTM and CDR2 as ANQGSEA. Unmatched junction bases numbered 4, after V lost 4 bases and J lost 6 bases. CDR3 bases: TGCAGCGTTGTTGGGACAGGGCGCAATGAGCAGTTCTTC. This gives the protein CSVVGTGRNEQFF.

V usage is TRBV7-8 and J usage is TRBJ2-1; TRBD2 aligns across 7 bases. The CDR3 is 16 residues long. The trim removed 5 bases at V and 4 bases at J, leaving 11 bases unmatched. Germline CDR1 and CDR2: SGHVS and FQNEAQ. Written as DNA, the CDR3 is TGTGCCAGCAGCGTTCTAACGGGAGGAGGTTACAATGAGCAGTTCTTC. This translates into CASSVLTGGGYNEQFF.

Only a few counts were recorded for this clonotype. The chain couples TRBV6-5 to TRBJ2-7, with 9 positions matching TRBD2. The trim removed 6 bases at V and 7 bases at J, leaving 22 bases unmatched. The CDR3 totals 18 residues. CDR1 is MNHEY and CDR2 is SVGAGI in the germline V gene. The CDR3 is CASSYKRAGGSSRGEQYF. CDR3 DNA: TGTGCCAGCAGCTACAAACGAGCGGGAGGTTCCTCTAGGGGGGAGCAGTACTTC.

Many counts were recorded for this clonotype. The CDR3 protein is CATSRGRPGGTNEKLFF. The CDR3 nucleotides read TGTGCCACCAGCAGAGGCCGGCCAGGGGGTACTAATGAAAAACTGTTTTTT. The J gene is TRBJ1-4, the V gene TRBV15; 7 nucleotides line up with TRBD1. Germline CDR1 is LNHNV and CDR2 is YYDKDF (reference sequence). V was pared by 1 base and J by 2 bases, with 7 bases of the junction left unmatched. This CDR3 has 17 residues. The full variable domain, in which reference TRBV15 and TRBJ1-4 provide the parts outside the CDR3, is DAMVIQNPRYQVTQFGKPVTLSCSQTLNHNVMYWYQQKSSQAPKLLFHYYDKDFNNEADTPDNFQSRRPNTSFCFLDIRSPGLGDTAMYLCATSRGRPGGTNEKLFFGSGTQLSVL.

Many counts were recorded for this clonotype. The V call is TRBV2, the J call TRBJ1-3; D gene unclear. This CDR3 spans 10 amino acids. The V and J ends lost 5 bases and 7 bases respectively, with 3 bases between them. Looked up from germline, CDR1 is SNHLY and CDR2 is FYNNEI. CDR3: CASSRNTIYF. Written as DNA, the CDR3 is TGTGCCAGCAGTCGGAACACCATATATTTT.

This clonotype was recorded at least ten times. The rearrangement joins TRBV25-1 to TRBJ2-5, with TRBD2 matching over 8 bases. This CDR3 is built from 16 residues. Trimming took 8 bases from V and 5 from J; bases not matched to a gene: 16. The germline gives CDR1 MGHDK, CDR2 SYGVNS. CDR3: CASDPMSGSSVETQYF. In DNA, the CDR3 is TGTGCCAGCGACCCGATGAGCGGGAGTTCGGTCGAGACCCAGTACTTC.

This clonotype has at least ten counts. The chain has TRBV20-1 and TRBJ1-5; no reliable D call. Per the germline V gene, CDR1 is DFQATT and CDR2 is SNEGSKA (reference sequence). Trimming removed 4 bases from V and 0 bases from J, with 7 bases in between. The CDR3 has 13 residues. The DNA of the CDR3 is TGCAGTGCTAAGGACTATAGCAATCAGCCCCAGCATTTT. Amino acids: CSAKDYSNQPQHF.

This clonotype counts as large. One end of the junction varies from germline; a read error may be responsible. V is TRBV4-2 and J is TRBJ2-7; D is ambiguous. Per germline, CDR1 LGHNA and CDR2 YNFKEQ. There are 14 residues in the CDR3. The CDR3 region is CASSLIPHSYEQYF. In nucleotides, the CDR3 is TGCGCCAGCAGCCTAATACCCCACTCCTACGAGCAGTACTTC.

This clonotype was seen more than once but under ten times. This may stem from a read error, because a much larger clone lies one nucleotide away. The chain combines TRBV12-5 with TRBJ2-1; TRBD2 matches at 10 bases. Germline V gives CDR1 LGHNT, CDR2 FRNRAP. This CDR3 contains 15 residues. Trimming at V came to 7 bases and at J to 9 bases, leaving 12 bases not matched to a gene. This chain's CDR3 is CASDRGASGGPEQFF. The CDR3 nucleotides read TGTGCTAGTGACCGTGGGGCTAGCGGGGGCCCTGAGCAGTTCTTC.

This clonotype was observed at least ten times. The chain couples TRBV14 to TRBJ2-2, with D perhaps matching TRBD1 (6 bases). V lost 4 bases and J 4 bases, leaving 19 bases between the germline ends. The length of the CDR3 is 17 residues. Germline-derived CDR1 and CDR2 are SGHDN and FVKESK. The CDR3 loop reads CASSPYGTLRVTGELFF. As DNA, the CDR3 is TGTGCCAGCAGCCCCTACGGGACACTAAGGGTCACCGGGGAGCTGTTTTTT.

The sample holds one count of this clonotype. This could be a read error, since a much larger clone is one nucleotide away. The V call is TRBV19, the J call TRBJ1-5; TRBD1 matches 7 bases. Germline loops: CDR1 LNHDA, CDR2 SQIVND (reference sequence). The CDR3 spans 16 residues. This CDR3 reads CASSISGGASNQPQQF. The CDR3 coding sequence is TGTGCCAGTAGTATCTCAGGGGGGGCTAGCAATCAGCCCCAGCAATTT.

This clonotype has ten or more counts. A junction end diverges from the germline sequence, so it may reflect a read error. The chain is built from TRBV11-2 and TRBJ2-1; 12 bases fit TRBD2. This CDR3 contains 16 residues. Germline CDR1 SGHAT, CDR2 FQNNGV. The chain's CDR3 is CASSQTSGRSYNEPFF. The CDR3 DNA reads as TGTGCCAGCAGTCAGACTAGCGGGAGATCCTACAATGAGCCGTTCTTC.

This clonotype was seen many times. The genes are TRBV7-6 and TRBJ1-1, with D perhaps TRBD1 (6 bases). Between the trimmed V and J ends, which lost 5 bases and 0 bases, there was a span of 16 bases. Germline CDR1 reads SGHVS; CDR2 reads FNYEAQ. The CDR3 is 16 amino acids. As DNA, the CDR3 is TGTGCCAGCAGCACACCGACAGGTCGGGTGAACACTGAAGCTTTCTTT. The encoded protein is CASSTPTGRVNTEAFF.

This clonotype has a count of ten or more. The chain is built from TRBV5-1 and TRBJ1-4; D may be TRBD1 (6 bases). The CDR3 is made up of 15 amino acids. In germline, CDR1 is SGHRS, CDR2 YFSETQ. The V end lost 4 bases, the J end lost 3 bases, and 13 bases lay between the germline ends. CDR3 sequence (DNA): TGCGCCAGCAGCCAGGAAGGGGGACCTAATGAAAAACTGTTTTTT. Protein: CASSQEGGPNEKLFF.